These T cell receptor beta chains were read from a single sample in a study of monozygotic twins with inflammatory bowel disease. TCRdb re-called the 5' RACE reads, yielding one record per CDR3 amino acid sequence without DNA. The listing contains 400,000 to 500,000 distinct CDR3 sequences. The sequenced sample was blood. These receptors all come from a human donor with ulcerative colitis or Crohn's disease, or a healthy co-twin of an affected twin (not recorded which). Each CDR3 is given with its conserved first and last residue. Each record gives: J gene, V gene, CDR3 protein.

>TRBJ2-3|TRBV7-2
CASSLDRAVSTDTQYF
>TRBJ1-2|TRBV7-9
CASSRVGNYGYTF
>TRBJ2-1|TRBV5-1
CASSLATGRNEQFF
>TRBJ2-5|TRBV5-5
CASSFPGGPETQYF
>TRBJ2-7|TRBV10-3
CAGGAGASYEQYF
>TRBJ2-3|TRBV6-1
CASSVRQGSTDTQYF
>TRBJ1-6|TRBV28
CATLDRQNSPLHF
>TRBJ2-2|TRBV10-3
CAIDPGRGELFF
>TRBJ2-1|TRBV5-1
CASSFRREVDEQFF
>TRBJ2-3|TRBV7-2
CASNGGEDTQYF
>TRBJ1-5|TRBV14
CASSQDQGRHQPQHF
>TRBJ2-1|TRBV12-3/TRBV12-4
CASSPLAGPRYNEQFF
>TRBJ1-5|TRBV5-4
CASSLHGRANQPQHF
>TRBJ2-7|TRBV2
CASFHLGQGYEQYF
>TRBJ2-7|TRBV20-1
CSALAGGLSYEQYF
>TRBJ2-3|TRBV4-1
CASSQGRDRGPDTQYF
>TRBJ2-5|TRBV14
CASSQLDGQETQYF
>TRBJ2-3|TRBV7-2
CASSLAGGLWTQYF
>TRBJ2-7|TRBV20-1
CSARGSGAYEQYF
>TRBJ2-1|TRBV18
CASSPLTSGSGDEQFF
>TRBJ1-1|TRBV6-5
CASSYSWGAEAFF
>TRBJ2-1|TRBV5-1
CASSFDYRHNEQFF
>TRBJ2-7|TRBV20-1
CSASAGGEQYF
>TRBJ2-3|TRBV7-6
CASGPGGLAGGPVTDTQYF
>TRBJ2-1|TRBV15
CATSRDKGLAGGNSYNEQFF
>TRBJ2-3|TRBV7-9
CASNSGGPGDTQYF
>TRBJ2-7|TRBV7-9
CASTFGGPGYEQYF
>TRBJ2-5|TRBV7-7
CASSLESRETQYF
>TRBJ1-5|TRBV20-1
CSASGPLSNQPQHF
>TRBJ1-4|TRBV20-1
CSVQSQGRGEKLFF
>TRBJ1-2|TRBV4-2
CASSQRDSEGYTF
>TRBJ2-1|TRBV5-1
CASSTSTGGRMSEQFF
>TRBJ2-2|TRBV5-1
CASSLTGFANTGELFF
>TRBJ2-1|TRBV12-3/TRBV12-4
CASSLTPPLRTSGYNEQFF
>TRBJ2-4|TRBV6-5
CASSSRENIQYF
>TRBJ2-1|TRBV6-5
CASSYGTGHHEQFF
>TRBJ2-5|TRBV20-1
CSARKARDQETQYF
>TRBJ2-1|TRBV15
CATTLAGAYNEQFF
>TRBJ2-7|TRBV20-1
CSARNSGRGYEQYF
>TRBJ2-1|TRBV3-1
CASSFGQGNLNEQFF
>TRBJ1-1|TRBV20-1
CSASGIKNTEAFF
>TRBJ2-3|TRBV6-1
CASWGGRALVDRTDTQYF
>TRBJ2-2|TRBV18
CASSPQSGTGELFF
>TRBJ2-4|TRBV29-1
CSGRLGRNIQYF
>TRBJ1-2|TRBV5-1
CASSSGTDYGYTF
>TRBJ2-1|TRBV5-1
CASRATGGYNEQFF